Described below is a single TCR beta chain sequence and its context. Its antigen is unknown. Sequencing used immunoSEQ multiplex PCR; TCRdb keeps in-frame clones, though not all of them. The profile covers 60,000 to 75,000 clones, with around 87% appearing a single time and 1.5% to 2% taken by the ten largest. Sample time point: week 35, safety follow-up. Every single dose of the vaccine, 300 ug of mutant IDH1 20-mer peptide, came with topical imiquimod. The data are from a study of a mutant IDH1 vaccine in newly diagnosed glioma. The overall study: Patients' prior therapy spanned radiotherapy, temozolomide, or both; most underwent both.

The CDR3 has 15 amino acids. Per germline, CDR1 LNHDA and CDR2 SQIVND (reference sequence). The origin of this receptor is a man aged 30 to 45 with glioma. The V call is TRBV19, the J call TRBJ2-5; maybe TRBD2 (6 bases). The better agreement between TRBJ2-7 and the DNA end casts doubt on the J call. The sequencing here drew on PBMCs, taken from a glioma patient whose treatment included an IDH1 peptide vaccine. The CDR3 DNA is TGTGCCAGTAGTATTGGAGGGATGGGATCCTACGAGCAGTACTTC. Translated: CASSIGGMGSYEQYF.